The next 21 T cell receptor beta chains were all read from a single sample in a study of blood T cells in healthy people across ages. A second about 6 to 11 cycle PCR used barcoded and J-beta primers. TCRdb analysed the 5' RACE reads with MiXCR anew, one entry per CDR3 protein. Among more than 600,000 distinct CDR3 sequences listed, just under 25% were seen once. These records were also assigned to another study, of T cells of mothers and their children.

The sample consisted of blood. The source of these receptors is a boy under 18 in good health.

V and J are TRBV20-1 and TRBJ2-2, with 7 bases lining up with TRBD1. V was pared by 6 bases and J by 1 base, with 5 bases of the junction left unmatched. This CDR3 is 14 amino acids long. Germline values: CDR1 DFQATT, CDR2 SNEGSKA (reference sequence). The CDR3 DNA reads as TGCAGTGCCCCGGGACAGAGGAACACCGGGGAGCTGTTTTTT. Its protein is CSAPGQRNTGELFF.

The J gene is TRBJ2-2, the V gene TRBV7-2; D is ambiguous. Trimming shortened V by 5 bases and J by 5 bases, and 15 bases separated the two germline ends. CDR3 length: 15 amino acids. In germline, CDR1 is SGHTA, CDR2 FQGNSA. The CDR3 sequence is CASSLWVVGTGELFF. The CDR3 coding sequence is TGTGCCAGCAGCCTGTGGGTCGTAGGAACCGGGGAGCTGTTTTTT.

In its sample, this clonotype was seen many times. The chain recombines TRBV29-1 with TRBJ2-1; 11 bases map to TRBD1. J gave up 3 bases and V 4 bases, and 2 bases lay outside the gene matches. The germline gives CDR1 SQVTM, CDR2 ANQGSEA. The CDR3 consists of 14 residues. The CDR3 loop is CSVGTGGLYNEQFF. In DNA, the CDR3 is TGCAGCGTTGGGACAGGGGGCCTCTACAATGAGCAGTTCTTC.

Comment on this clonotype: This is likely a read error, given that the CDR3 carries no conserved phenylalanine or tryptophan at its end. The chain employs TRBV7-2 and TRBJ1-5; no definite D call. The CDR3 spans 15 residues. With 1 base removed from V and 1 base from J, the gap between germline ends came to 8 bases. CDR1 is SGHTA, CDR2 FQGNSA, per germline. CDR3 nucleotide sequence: TGTGCCAGCAGCTTAGGAGGGTGGAGCAATCAGCCCCAGCATCTT. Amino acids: CASSLGGWSNQPQHL.

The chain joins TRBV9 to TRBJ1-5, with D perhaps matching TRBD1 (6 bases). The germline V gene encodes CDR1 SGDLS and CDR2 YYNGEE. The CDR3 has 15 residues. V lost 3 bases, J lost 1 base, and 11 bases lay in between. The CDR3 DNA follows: TGTGCCAGCAGCGAGGGACATTCAAGCAATCAGCCCCAGCATTTT. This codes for CASSEGHSSNQPQHF. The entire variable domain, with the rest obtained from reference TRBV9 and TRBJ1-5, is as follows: DSGVTQTPKHLITATGQRVTLRCSPRSGDLSVYWYQQSLDQGLQFLIQYYNGEERAKGNILERFSAQQFPDLHSELNLSSLELGDSALYFCASSEGHSSNQPQHFGDGTRLSIL.

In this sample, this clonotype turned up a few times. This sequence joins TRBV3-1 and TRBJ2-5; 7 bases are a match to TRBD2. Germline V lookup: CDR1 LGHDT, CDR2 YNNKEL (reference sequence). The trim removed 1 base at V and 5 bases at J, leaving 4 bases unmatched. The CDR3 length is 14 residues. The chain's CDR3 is CASSQGAGAETQYF. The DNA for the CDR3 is TGTGCCAGCAGCCAAGGCGCGGGAGCGGAGACCCAGTACTTC.

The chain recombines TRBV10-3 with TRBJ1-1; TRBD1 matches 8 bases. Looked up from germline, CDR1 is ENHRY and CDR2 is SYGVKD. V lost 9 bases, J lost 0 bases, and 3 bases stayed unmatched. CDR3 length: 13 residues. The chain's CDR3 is CAIRTGMNTEAFF. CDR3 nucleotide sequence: TGTGCCATTAGGACAGGGATGAACACTGAAGCTTTCTTT.

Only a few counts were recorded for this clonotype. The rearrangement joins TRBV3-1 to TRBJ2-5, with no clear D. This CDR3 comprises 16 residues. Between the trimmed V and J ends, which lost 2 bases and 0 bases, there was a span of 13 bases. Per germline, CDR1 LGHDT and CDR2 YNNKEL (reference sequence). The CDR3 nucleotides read TGTGCCAGCAGCCAAAGGGCGGCAGGCAACCAAGAGACCCAGTACTTC. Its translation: CASSQRAAGNQETQYF.

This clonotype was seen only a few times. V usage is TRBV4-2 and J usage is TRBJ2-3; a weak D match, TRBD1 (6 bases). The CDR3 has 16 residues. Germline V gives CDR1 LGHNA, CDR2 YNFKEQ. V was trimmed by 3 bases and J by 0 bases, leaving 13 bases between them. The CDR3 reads CASSQTGTYSTDTQYF. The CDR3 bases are TGTGCCAGCAGCCAGACCGGGACATATAGCACAGATACGCAGTATTTT.

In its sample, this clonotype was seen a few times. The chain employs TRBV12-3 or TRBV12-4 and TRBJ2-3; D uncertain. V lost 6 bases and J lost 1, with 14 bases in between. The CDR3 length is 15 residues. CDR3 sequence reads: CASSLEFPGTDTQYF. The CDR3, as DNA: TGTGCCAGCAGCTTGGAGTTTCCAGGCACAGATACGCAGTATTTT.

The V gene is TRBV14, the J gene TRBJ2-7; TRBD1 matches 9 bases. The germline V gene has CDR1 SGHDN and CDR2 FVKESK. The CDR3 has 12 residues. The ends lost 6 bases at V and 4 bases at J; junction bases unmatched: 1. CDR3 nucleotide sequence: TGTGCCAGCAGGGGACAGGGTTACGAGCAGTACTTC. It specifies CASRGQGYEQYF.

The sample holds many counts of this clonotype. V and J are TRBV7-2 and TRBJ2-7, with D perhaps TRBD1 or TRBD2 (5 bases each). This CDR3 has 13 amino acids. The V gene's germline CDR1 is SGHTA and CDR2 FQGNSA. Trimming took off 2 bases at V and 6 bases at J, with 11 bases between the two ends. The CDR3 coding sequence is TGTGCCAGCAGCTTATTGAGGGACGGCGAGCAGTACTTC. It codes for CASSLLRDGEQYF.

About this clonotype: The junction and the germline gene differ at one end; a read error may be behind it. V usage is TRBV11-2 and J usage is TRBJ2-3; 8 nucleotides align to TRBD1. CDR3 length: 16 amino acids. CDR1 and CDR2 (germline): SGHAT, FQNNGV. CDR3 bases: TGTGCCGGCAGCTTAGTGGCACAGGGGGTCACAGATACGCAGTATTTT. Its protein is CAGSLVAQGVTDTQYF.

The CDR3 DNA reads TGCAGCGTTGATTTTCGGGGGCAACCCGGGGAGACCCAGTACTTC. Translation: CSVDFRGQPGETQYF. The V and J genes are TRBV29-1 and TRBJ2-5; D tentatively reads TRBD1 or TRBD2 (6 bases each). Germline lookup yields CDR1 SQVTM and CDR2 ANQGSEA. The ends were cut back, 3 bases at V and 5 bases at J, with 19 bases in the middle. This CDR3 region has 15 residues.

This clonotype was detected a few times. The CDR3 sequence is CSPRTEQETQYF. The CDR3 DNA is TGCAGCCCAAGGACAGAACAAGAGACCCAGTACTTC. The rearrangement links TRBV29-1 to TRBJ2-5, with D possibly matching TRBD1 (6 bases). Per the germline V gene, CDR1 is SQVTM and CDR2 is ANQGSEA. CDR3 size: 12 residues. Trimming pared 8 bases from V and 2 bases from J, leaving 12 bases between.

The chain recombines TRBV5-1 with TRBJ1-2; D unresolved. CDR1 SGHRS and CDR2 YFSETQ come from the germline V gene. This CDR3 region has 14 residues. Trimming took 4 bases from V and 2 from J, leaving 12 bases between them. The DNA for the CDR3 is TGCGCCAGCAGCCTCCAAGTCCGGAACTATGGCTACACCTTC. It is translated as CASSLQVRNYGYTF.

The CDR3 DNA follows: TGTGCCAGTAGTATAGGGTCGAGCGGTCGCAAGACCCAGTACTTC. Translation gives CASSIGSSGRKTQYF. The J gene is TRBJ2-5, the V gene TRBV19; a weak D match, TRBD2 (5 bases). The germline V and J ends were trimmed by 1 base and 6 bases, with 15 bases remaining between them. CDR3 length: 15 residues. The germline V gene has CDR1 LNHDA and CDR2 SQIVND (reference sequence).

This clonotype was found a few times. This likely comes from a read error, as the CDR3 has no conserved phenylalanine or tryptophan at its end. In DNA form, the CDR3 reads TGCGCCAGCAGCCAAGATCGAGGGGCGATCAACAATGAGCAGTTCCTC. Amino acids: CASSQDRGAINNEQFL. This sequence joins TRBV4-3 and TRBJ2-1, with D possibly called TRBD1 or TRBD2 (5 bases each). There are 16 residues in the CDR3. Germline CDR1 reads LGHNA; CDR2 reads YSLEER. Deletions cut 0 bases from V and 5 bases from J, with 14 bases between.

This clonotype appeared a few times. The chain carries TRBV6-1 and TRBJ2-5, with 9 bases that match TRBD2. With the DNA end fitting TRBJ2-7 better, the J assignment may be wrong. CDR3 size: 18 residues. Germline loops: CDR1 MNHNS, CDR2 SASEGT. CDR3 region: CASTPGVAGALSAYEQYF. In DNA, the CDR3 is TGTGCCAGCACCCCTGGGGTAGCGGGGGCCCTAAGCGCCTACGAGCAGTACTTC.

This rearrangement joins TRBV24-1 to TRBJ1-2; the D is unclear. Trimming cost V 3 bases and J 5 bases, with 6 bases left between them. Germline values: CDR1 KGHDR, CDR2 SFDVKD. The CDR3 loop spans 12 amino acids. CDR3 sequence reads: CATSDGGYGYTF. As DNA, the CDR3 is TGTGCCACCAGTGATGGTGGTTATGGCTACACCTTC.

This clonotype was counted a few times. In nucleotides, the CDR3 is TGTGCCAGCAGCCGTCATCAGAACCAAGAGACCCAGTACTTC. Its translation: CASSRHQNQETQYF. This sequence joins TRBV11-2 and TRBJ2-5; D is unclear. This CDR3 is 14 amino acids long. Germline CDR1 and CDR2: SGHAT and FQNNGV. V lost 5 bases and J 0 bases, leaving 10 bases between the germline ends. The full variable domain, in which reference TRBV11-2 and TRBJ2-5 provide the parts outside the CDR3, is EAGVAQSPRYKIIEKRQSVAFWCNPISGHATLYWYQQILGQGPKLLIQFQNNGVVDDSQLPKDRFSAERLKGVDSTLKIQPAKLEDSAVYLCASSRHQNQETQYFGPGTRLLVL.